This paragraph covers one T cell receptor beta chain sequence. Antigen specificity is unknown. This sample is drawn from a study of shared clonotypes between healthy human individuals. Findings and caveats of the study: For sorted subsets, rarefaction showed incomplete sequencing despite large depth.

Terminally differentiated effector memory CD45RA+ cells were excluded by CCR7 positive selection of CD45RO-negative cells. V was pared by 1 base and J by 5 bases, with 15 bases between. The CDR3 has 16 residues. Germline loops: CDR1 SGHTA, CDR2 FQGNSA. TCRdb's copy holds only in-frame clones and misses some; the assay was immunoSEQ multiplex PCR. The sample yields a few hundred thousand clones, about 95% seen once. This sequence joins TRBV7-2 and TRBJ2-1; tentative D call: TRBD1 (7 bases). This clonotype was obtained from a woman aged 25-40 years in good health. The sequencing input was naive CD8+ T cells sorted from blood. The CDR3 is CASSLVPGGSHNEQFF. The CDR3, as DNA: TGTGCCAGCAGCTTAGTCCCAGGGGGGTCGCACAATGAGCAGTTCTTC.